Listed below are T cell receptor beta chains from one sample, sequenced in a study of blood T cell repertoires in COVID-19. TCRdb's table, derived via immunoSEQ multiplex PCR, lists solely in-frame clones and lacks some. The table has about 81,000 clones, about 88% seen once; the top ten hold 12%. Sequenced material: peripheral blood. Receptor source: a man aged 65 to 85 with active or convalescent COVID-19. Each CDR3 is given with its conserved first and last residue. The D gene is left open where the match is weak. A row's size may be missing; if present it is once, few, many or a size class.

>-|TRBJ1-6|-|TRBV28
CASNFGDSPLHF
TGTGCCAGCAACTTCGGGGATTCACCCCTCCACTTT
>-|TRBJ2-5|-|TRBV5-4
CASRAGPQETQYF
TGTGCCAGCAGAGCTGGGCCCCAAGAGACCCAGTACTTC
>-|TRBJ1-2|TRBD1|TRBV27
CASSYYPPGQGAWYGYTF
TGTGCCAGCAGTTACTACCCCCCGGGACAGGGGGCCTGGTATGGCTACACCTTC
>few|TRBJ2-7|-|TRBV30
CACQLKTSAYEQYF
TGTGCCTGCCAACTCAAGACTTCCGCCTACGAGCAGTACTTC
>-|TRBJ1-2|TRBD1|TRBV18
CASSPPFGDSHYGYTF
TGTGCCAGCTCACCACCGTTTGGGGACAGCCACTATGGCTACACCTTC
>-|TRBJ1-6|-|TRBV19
CASSIGGTIGSPLHF
TGTGCCAGTAGTATCGGTGGGACTATAGGTTCACCCCTCCACTTT
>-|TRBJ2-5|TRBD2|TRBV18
CASSPGLAGVQETQYF
TGTGCCAGCTCACCGGGACTAGCGGGGGTTCAAGAGACCCAGTACTTC
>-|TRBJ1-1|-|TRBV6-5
CASSYRGGQTEAFF
TGTGCCAGCAGTTACCGGGGGGGGCAAACTGAAGCTTTCTTT
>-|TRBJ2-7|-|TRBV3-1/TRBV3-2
CASSNRDSYEQYF
TGTGCCAGCAGCAACAGGGACTCCTACGAGCAGTACTTC
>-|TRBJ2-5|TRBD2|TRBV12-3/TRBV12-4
CASRGEGLTQYF
TGTGCCAGCAGGGGGGAGGGATTGACCCAGTACTTC
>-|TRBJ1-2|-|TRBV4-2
CASSQEAAIYGYTF
TGTGCCAGCAGCCAAGAGGCGGCGATCTATGGCTACACCTTC
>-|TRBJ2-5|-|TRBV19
CASSMGTRGQETQYF
TGTGCCAGTAGTATGGGCACCAGGGGACAAGAGACCCAGTACTTC
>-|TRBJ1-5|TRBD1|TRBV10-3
CAIQGEYNNQPQHF
TGTGCCATCCAGGGGGAGTATAACAATCAGCCCCAGCATTTT
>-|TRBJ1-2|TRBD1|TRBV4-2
CASSQDISGQGKGYTF
TGTGCCAGCAGCCAAGATATATCGGGACAGGGAAAAGGCTACACCTTC
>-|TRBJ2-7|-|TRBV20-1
CSASLSRATNYEQYF
TGCAGTGCTAGTTTATCCCGGGCGACTAACTACGAGCAGTACTTC
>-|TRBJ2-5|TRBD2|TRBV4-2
CASTLSGGGGARETQYF
TGTGCCAGCACCCTATCGGGGGGCGGGGGGGCCAGAGAGACCCAGTACTTC
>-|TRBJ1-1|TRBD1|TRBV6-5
CASSTPGTGATEAFF
TGTGCCAGCAGTACTCCCGGGACAGGGGCCACTGAAGCTTTCTTT
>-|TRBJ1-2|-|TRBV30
CAWSSQGWDGYTF
TGTGCCTGGAGTTCACAGGGTTGGGATGGCTACACCTTC
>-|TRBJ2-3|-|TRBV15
CATQVASGTDTQYF
TGTGCCACGCAAGTGGCTAGCGGCACAGATACGCAGTATTTT
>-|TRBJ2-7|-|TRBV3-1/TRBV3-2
CASSQKGEQYF
TGTGCCAGCAGCCAAAAGGGGGAGCAGTACTTC
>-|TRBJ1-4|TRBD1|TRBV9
CASNAGGTGIEKLFF
TGTGCCAGCAACGCGGGTGGGACAGGGATTGAAAAACTGTTTTTT
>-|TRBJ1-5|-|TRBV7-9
CASSPGNNQPQHF
TGTGCCAGCAGTCCGGGGAACAATCAGCCCCAGCATTTT
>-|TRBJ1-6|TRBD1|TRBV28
CASSLTGQGDSPLHF
TGTGCCAGCAGTTTAACGGGACAGGGAGATTCACCCCTCCACTTT
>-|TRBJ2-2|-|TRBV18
CASSPRQGRTGELFF
TGTGCCAGCTCGCCTAGGCAGGGTCGGACCGGGGAGCTGTTTTTT
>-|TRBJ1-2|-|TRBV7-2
CASSLGGGFYGYTF
TGTGCCAGCAGCTTAGGCGGGGGGTTCTATGGCTACACCTTC
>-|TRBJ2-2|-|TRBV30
CASIRSGLRSTGELFF
TGTGCCTCAATTAGGTCTGGACTGCGTAGCACCGGGGAGCTGTTTTTT
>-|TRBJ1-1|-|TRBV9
CASSISGGNTEAFF
TGTGCCAGCAGCATCTCCGGGGGGAACACTGAAGCTTTCTTT
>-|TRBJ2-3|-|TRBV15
CATSSLQGDTQYF
TGTGCCACCAGCAGCCTACAGGGAGATACGCAGTATTTT